A single sample gave rise to the 2 T cell receptor beta chains below, sequenced in a study of cytomegalovirus exposure and HLA in healthy donors. This PCR relied on a set of 60 Vbeta primers and 13 Jbeta primers. This table comes from immunoSEQ multiplex PCR, and its TCRdb copy is limited to in-frame clones, with some not included. This sample has 230,000 or so clones; 85% to 95% occur once, and the top ten carry approximately 1.5%. Material for sequencing was PBMCs. The receptors were sampled from a girl between 2 and 10 years old in good health and CMV-seronegative.

This clone has a single count. The V gene is TRBV27, the J gene TRBJ1-5; TRBD1 might be the D (5 bases). With 0 bases removed from V and 6 bases from J, the gap between germline ends came to 15 bases. CDR1 and CDR2 from the germline V gene are MNHEY and SMNVEV (reference sequence). The CDR3 loop spans 16 amino acids. CDR3 coding DNA: TGTGCCAGCAGTTTATCCTCCCAGGGAGGTTTTCAGCCCCAGCATTTT. Amino acid sequence: CASSLSSQGGFQPQHF.

The chain has TRBV25-1 and TRBJ2-5, with 7 bases identical to TRBD2. V gave up 1 base and J gave up 1 base; unmatched junction bases: 12. Germline V gives CDR1 MGHDK, CDR2 SYGVNS. The CDR3 consists of 18 residues. Here the CDR3 DNA reads TGTGCCAGCAGTGAATTAAGGCGGGGAGGGCCACCCCAAGAGACCCAGTACTTC. Protein: CASSELRRGGPPQETQYF.